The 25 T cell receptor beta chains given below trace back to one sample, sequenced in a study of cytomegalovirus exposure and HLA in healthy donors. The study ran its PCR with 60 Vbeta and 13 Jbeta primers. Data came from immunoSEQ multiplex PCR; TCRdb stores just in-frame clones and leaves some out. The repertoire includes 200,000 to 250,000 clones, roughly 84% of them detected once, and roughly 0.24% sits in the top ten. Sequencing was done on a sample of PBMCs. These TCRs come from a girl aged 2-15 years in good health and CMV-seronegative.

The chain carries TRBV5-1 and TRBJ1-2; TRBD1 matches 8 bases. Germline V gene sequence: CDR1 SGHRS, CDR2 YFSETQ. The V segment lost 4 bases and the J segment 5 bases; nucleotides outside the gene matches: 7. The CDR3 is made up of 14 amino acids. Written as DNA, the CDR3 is TGCGCCAGCAGCCTTATGCAGGGGGCGTATGGCTACACCTTC. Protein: CASSLMQGAYGYTF.

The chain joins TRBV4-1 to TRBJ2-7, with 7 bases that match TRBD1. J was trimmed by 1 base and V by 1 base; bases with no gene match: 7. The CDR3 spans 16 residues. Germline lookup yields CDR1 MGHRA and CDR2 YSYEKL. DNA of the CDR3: TGCGCCAGCAGCCAAGTACCGGGACAGCGATCCTACGAGCAGTACTTC. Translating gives CASSQVPGQRSYEQYF.

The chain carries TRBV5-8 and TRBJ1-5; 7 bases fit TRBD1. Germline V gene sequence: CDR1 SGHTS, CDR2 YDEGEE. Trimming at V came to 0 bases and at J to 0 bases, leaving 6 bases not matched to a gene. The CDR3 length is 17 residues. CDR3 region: CASSLDGTAYSNQPQHF. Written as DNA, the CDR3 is TGTGCCAGCAGCTTGGACGGGACAGCGTATAGCAATCAGCCCCAGCATTTT.

CDR3 protein: CASSWTSGAYEQYF. In nucleotides, the CDR3 is TGTGCCAGCAGCTGGACTAGCGGAGCCTACGAGCAGTACTTC. The chain couples TRBV7-2 to TRBJ2-7, with 10 positions matching TRBD2. This CDR3 has 14 amino acids. Germline loops: CDR1 SGHTA, CDR2 FQGNSA. Trimming took 4 bases from V and 2 from J; bases not matched to a gene: 2. The variable domain in full, completed from reference TRBV7-2 and TRBJ2-7, reads GAGVSQSPSNKVTEKGKDVELRCDPISGHTALYWYRQSLGQGLEFLIYFQGNSAPDKSGLPSDRFSAERTGGSVSTLTIQRTQQEDSAVYLCASSWTSGAYEQYFGPGTRLTVT.

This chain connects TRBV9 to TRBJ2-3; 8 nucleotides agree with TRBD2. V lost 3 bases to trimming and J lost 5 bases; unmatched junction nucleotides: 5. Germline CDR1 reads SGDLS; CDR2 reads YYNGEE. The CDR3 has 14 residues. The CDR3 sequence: CASSGGLGEDTQYF. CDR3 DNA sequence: TGTGCCAGCAGCGGGGGACTAGGAGAAGATACGCAGTATTTT.

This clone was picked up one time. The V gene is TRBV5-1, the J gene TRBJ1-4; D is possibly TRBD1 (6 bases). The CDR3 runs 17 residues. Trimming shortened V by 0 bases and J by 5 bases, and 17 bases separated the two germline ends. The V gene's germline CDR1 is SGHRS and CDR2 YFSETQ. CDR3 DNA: TGCGCCAGCAGCTTGGCACCTGCAGGGGTGGGGAATGAAAAACTGTTTTTT. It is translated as CASSLAPAGVGNEKLFF.

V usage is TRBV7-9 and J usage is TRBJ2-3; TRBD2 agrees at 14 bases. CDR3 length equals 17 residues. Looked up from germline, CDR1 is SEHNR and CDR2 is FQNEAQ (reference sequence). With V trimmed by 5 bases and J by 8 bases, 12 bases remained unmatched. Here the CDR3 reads CASSPGLAGGRSGTQYF. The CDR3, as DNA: TGTGCCAGCAGCCCCGGACTAGCGGGAGGTAGATCAGGTACGCAGTATTTT.

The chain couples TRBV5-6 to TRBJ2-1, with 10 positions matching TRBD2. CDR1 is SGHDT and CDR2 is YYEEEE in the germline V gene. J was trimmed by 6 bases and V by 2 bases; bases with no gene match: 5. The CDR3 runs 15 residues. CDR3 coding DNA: TGTGCCAGCAGCTTAGCGGGGGGGCCGGGCAATGAGCAGTTCTTC. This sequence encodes CASSLAGGPGNEQFF.

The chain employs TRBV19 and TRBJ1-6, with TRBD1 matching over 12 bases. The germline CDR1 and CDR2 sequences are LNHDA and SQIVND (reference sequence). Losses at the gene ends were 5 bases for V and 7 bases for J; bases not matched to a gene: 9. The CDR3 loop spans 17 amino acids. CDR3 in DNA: TGTGCCAGTAGTGGTCGGGACAGGGGGCTCCGAAATTCACCCCTCCACTTT. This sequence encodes CASSGRDRGLRNSPLHF.

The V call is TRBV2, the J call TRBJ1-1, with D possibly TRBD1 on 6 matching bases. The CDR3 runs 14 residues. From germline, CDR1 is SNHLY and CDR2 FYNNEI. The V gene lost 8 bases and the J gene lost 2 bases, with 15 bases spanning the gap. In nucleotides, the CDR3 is TGTGCCAGCCATCGACAGGCCTTTAACACTGAAGCTTTCTTT. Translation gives CASHRQAFNTEAFF.

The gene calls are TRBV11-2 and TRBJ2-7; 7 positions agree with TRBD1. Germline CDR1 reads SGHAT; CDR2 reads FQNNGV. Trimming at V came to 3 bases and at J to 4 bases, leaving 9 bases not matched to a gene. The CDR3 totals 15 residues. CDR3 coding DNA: TGTGCCAGCAGCTTTTTCCCCGGACAGGATTACGAGCAGTACTTC. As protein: CASSFFPGQDYEQYF.

DNA of the CDR3: TGTGCCAGTAGCCGACAGGTCAGCACAGATACGCAGTATTTT. Encoded protein: CASSRQVSTDTQYF. This rearrangement joins TRBV19 to TRBJ2-3, with a weak D call TRBD1 (6 bases). CDR1 and CDR2 (germline): LNHDA, SQIVND (reference sequence). The germline V and J ends were trimmed by 6 bases and 0 bases, with 10 bases remaining between them. The CDR3 spans 14 residues.

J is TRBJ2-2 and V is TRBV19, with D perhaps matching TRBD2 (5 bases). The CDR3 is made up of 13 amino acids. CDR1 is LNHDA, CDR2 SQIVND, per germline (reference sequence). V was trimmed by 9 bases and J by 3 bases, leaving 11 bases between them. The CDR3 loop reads CASLARYTGELFF. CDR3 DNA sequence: TGTGCCAGCCTAGCAAGATACACCGGGGAGCTGTTTTTT. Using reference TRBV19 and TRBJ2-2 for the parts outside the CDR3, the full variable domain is DGGITQSPKYLFRKEGQNVTLSCEQNLNHDAMYWYRQDPGQGLRLIYYSQIVNDFQKGDIAEGYSVSREKKESFPLTVTSAQKNPTAFYLCASLARYTGELFFGEGSRLTVL.

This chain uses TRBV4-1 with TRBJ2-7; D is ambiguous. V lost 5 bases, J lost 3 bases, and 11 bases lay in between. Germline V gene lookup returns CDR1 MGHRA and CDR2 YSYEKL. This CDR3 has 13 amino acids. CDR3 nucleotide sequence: TGCGCCAGCAGCAAGCTCAACGGCTACGAGCAGTACTTC. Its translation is CASSKLNGYEQYF.

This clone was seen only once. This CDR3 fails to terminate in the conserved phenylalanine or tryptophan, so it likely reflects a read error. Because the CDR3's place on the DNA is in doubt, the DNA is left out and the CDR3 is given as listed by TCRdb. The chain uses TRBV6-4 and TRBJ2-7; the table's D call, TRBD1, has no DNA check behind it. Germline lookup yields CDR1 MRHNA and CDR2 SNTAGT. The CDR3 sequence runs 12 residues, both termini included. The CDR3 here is CASKGALQGARY.

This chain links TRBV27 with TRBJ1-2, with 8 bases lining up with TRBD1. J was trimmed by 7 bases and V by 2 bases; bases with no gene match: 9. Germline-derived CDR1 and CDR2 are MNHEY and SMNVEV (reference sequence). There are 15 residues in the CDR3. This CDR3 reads CASSLGAGGASGYTF. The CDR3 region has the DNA TGTGCCAGCAGTTTAGGTGCAGGGGGCGCTTCTGGCTACACCTTC.

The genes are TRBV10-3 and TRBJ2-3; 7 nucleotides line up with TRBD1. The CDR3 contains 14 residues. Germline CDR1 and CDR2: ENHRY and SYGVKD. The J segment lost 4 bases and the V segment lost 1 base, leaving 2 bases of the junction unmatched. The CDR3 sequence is CAISEFRGSDTQYF. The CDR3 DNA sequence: TGTGCCATCAGTGAGTTCAGGGGGTCAGATACGCAGTATTTT.

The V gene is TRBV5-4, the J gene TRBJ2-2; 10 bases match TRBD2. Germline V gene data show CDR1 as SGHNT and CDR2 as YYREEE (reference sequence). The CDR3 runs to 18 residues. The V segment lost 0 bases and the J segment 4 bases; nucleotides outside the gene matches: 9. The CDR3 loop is CASSLGLAGHTITGELFF. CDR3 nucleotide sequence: TGTGCCAGCAGCTTGGGACTAGCGGGTCACACAATCACCGGGGAGCTGTTTTTT. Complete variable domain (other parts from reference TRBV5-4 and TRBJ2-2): ETGVTQSPTHLIKTRGQQVTLRCSSQSGHNTVSWYQQALGQGPQFIFQYYREEENGRGNFPPRFSGLQFPNYSSELNVNALELDDSALYLCASSLGLAGHTITGELFFGEGSRLTVL.

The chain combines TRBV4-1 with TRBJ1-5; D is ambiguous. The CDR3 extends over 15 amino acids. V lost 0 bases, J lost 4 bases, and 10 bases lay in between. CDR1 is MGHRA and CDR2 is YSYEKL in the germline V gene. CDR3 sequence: CASSQERSGNQPQHF. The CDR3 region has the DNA TGCGCCAGCAGCCAAGAACGTTCGGGGAATCAGCCCCAGCATTTT.

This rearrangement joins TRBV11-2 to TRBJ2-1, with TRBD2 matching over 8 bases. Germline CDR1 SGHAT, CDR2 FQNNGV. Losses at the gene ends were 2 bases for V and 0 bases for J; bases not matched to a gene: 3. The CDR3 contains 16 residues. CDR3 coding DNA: TGTGCCAGCAGCTTAATAGCGGGGTACTCCTACAATGAGCAGTTCTTC. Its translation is CASSLIAGYSYNEQFF.

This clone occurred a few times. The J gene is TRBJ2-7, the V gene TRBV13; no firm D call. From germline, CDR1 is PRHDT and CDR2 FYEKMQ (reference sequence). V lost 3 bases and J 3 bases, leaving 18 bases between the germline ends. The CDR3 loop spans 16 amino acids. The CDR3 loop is CASSLIWRPRGYEQYF. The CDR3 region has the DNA TGTGCCAGCAGCTTGATCTGGCGCCCTAGAGGCTACGAGCAGTACTTC.

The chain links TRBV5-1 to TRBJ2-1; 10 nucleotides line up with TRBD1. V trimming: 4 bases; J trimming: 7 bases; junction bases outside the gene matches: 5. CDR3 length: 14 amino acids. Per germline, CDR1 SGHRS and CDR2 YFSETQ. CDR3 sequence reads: CASSPGQGGNEQFF. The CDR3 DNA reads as TGCGCCAGCAGCCCTGGACAGGGGGGGAATGAGCAGTTCTTC.

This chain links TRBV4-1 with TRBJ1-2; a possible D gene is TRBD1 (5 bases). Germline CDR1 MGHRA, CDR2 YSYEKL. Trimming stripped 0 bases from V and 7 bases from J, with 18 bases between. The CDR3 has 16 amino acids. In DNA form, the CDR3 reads TGCGCCAGCAGCCAAGATTCCAGGGCCTTTACAAGTGGCTACACCTTC. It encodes CASSQDSRAFTSGYTF.

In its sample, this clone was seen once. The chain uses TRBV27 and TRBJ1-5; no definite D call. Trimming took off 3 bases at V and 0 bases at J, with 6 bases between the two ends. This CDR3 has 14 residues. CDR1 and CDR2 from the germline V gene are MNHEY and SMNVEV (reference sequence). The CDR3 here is CASSFEHSNQPQHF. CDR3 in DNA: TGTGCCAGCAGTTTTGAGCATAGCAATCAGCCCCAGCATTTT.

The CDR3 here is CASSPDRVLTGELFF. CDR3 nucleotide sequence: TGCGCCAGCAGCCCGGACAGGGTTCTCACCGGGGAGCTGTTTTTT. The chain has TRBV10-1 and TRBJ2-2; 8 bases are shared with TRBD1. CDR3 length: 15 residues. The V gene end was trimmed by 6 bases and the J gene end by 4 bases; junction bases not matched to a gene: 7. The V gene's germline CDR1 is WNHNN and CDR2 SYGVQD (reference sequence).